The T cell receptor (beta chain) described here comes from a study of T cell responses to AZD1222 COVID-19 vaccine. Points from the study as a whole: The study found vaccine-associated CD4 TCRs spanning spike, dominant at 160-218 and 743-854.

As to this clone: Its specificity is unknown.

CDR3 size: 13 residues. The germline V and J ends were trimmed by 2 bases and 7 bases, with 11 bases remaining between them. The germline CDR1 and CDR2 sequences are MDHEN and SYDVKM. The method was immunoSEQ multiplex PCR; TCRdb's version includes in-frame clones alone and lacks a portion of them. Of 150,000 to 200,000 clones in the sample, 80% to 95% were seen once. The TCR was taken from an adult in good health. Sequences were derived from peripheral blood, sampled on day 0 of AZD1222 vaccination. The rearrangement uses TRBV28 and TRBJ1-1; possible D gene TRBD1, 5 bases. Here the CDR3 reads CASSLVQANEAFF. CDR3 sequence (DNA): TGTGCCAGCAGTTTAGTACAGGCCAATGAAGCTTTCTTT.